This T cell receptor (beta chain) was documented in a study of cytomegalovirus exposure and HLA in healthy donors. This CDR3 spans 14 amino acids. The V end was cut by 1 base, the J end by 0 bases, with 4 bases between. Germline V gene lookup returns CDR1 SGHDT and CDR2 YYEEEE. General study points: Reportedly, fewer N-insertions than the approximately 600-donor mean appeared in an Asian-associated ancestry cluster in a later analysis. Differences between HLA loci emerged in a later analysis of TCR association rates, with DRB1 most and HLA-C fewest. The study flagged 150 to 200 TCR beta chains as cytomegalovirus-associated.

Points on this clone: The target antigen is unknown.

Researchers ran the PCR with 60 Vbeta and 13 Jbeta primers. This table comes from immunoSEQ multiplex PCR, and its TCRdb copy is limited to in-frame clones, with some not included. Of more than 100,000 clones in the sample, approximately 78% were seen once. The sequenced sample consisted of PBMCs. The V call is TRBV5-6, the J call TRBJ2-2; no clear D gene. This TCR came from a woman aged 50 to 65 in good health and CMV-seropositive. The CDR3 sequence: CASSLSPNTGELFF. DNA for the CDR3: TGTGCCAGCAGCTTGTCTCCGAACACCGGGGAGCTGTTTTTT.